This record looks at one T cell receptor (beta chain) sequence and its context. The target of this receptor is not known. One base away there is no much larger clone; base qualities are not given. Enrolling through a virtual design, the prospective study's participants ranged in age from roughly 18 to 89 years and lived across some 22 United States geographic areas. In the prospective study, participants were assigned to cohorts based on the clinical history participants reported in a screening survey and a study questionnaire. ImmuneRACE Cohort 3 recovered participants were defined by two consecutive negative NP/OP PCR tests, healthcare professional clearance, or symptom resolution. Mobile phlebotomists in the prospective study collected whole blood, serum and a nasopharyngeal or oropharyngeal swab from every participant. Prospective study participants could optionally give additional blood draws and questionnaires over an approximately 2-month period. Blood samples from the prospective study were shipped frozen or at room temperature prior to DNA extraction.

These data are taken from a study of blood T cell repertoires in COVID-19 (dated by TCRdb to 2018 to 2020). With respect to the entire study: Samples from collaborators originated in the United States, Italy and Spain and spanned both the acute and convalescent phases of COVID-19. The samples were drawn from two sources: the first 160 participants of the ongoing ImmuneRACE study, and some 1,300 subjects contributed by 6 global collaborators. Deeply sampled blood TCRbeta repertoires from subjects exposed to, actively infected with, or recovered from COVID-19 were included in the dataset. The prospective study material was composed of cDNA or gDNA derived from T cells, B-cell-depleted T cells, or PBMCs. Sample metadata almost always included a de-identified subject ID, COVID-19 status, age in years and sex. Where available, HLA class I and class II types were taken from metadata supplied by the sample provider and were not determined by assay-based typing. A freely available public database, intended as a resource for researchers studying the immune response to SARS-CoV-2, is where the repertoires were released.

Looking up the germline V gene yields CDR1 MNHNS and CDR2 SASEGT. The CDR3, from cysteine to phenylalanine, totals 14 residues. Here the CDR3 DNA is all that survives: 42 bases in frame from base 1. V drops 3 bases and J drops 11 bases, leaving 19 bases in between. TCRbeta CDR3 regions were amplified from genomic DNA by means of the immunoSEQ Assay, a bias-controlled multiplex PCR. The paper's data handling went like this. The number of nucleated cells in each sample was estimated by amplification of reference gene primers within the assay. Sequence reads were collapsed and filtered to measure the absolute abundance of every unique TCRbeta CDR3 rearrangement. Productive Simpson clonality was computed per sample as the square root of Simpson's diversity index over productive rearrangements. Sourced from immuneACCESS, this table was stored by TCRdb with only in-frame sequences that have V and J called. A share of the clones is absent; for the studies checked, an unresolved V gene accounts for under half, and the remainder has no known explanation. Clonal size and the V and J genes are those of that table, whereas D and trimming came from the DNA. For this sample the table gives 150,000 to 250,000 clones, of which about four fifths were detected only once. The ten biggest clones cover approximately 10% of the sample.

The paper as a whole reports these results and caveats: The quantity of clinical and demographic metadata differed by source and by participant and was supplied without curation.

The chain is assembled from TRBV6-1 and TRBJ1-1, with a tentative D gene TRBD1 over 6 matching bases. The sequence derives from a man aged 40-49 years who had recovered from COVID-19. Material: PBMCs or T cells enriched from blood (not recorded which). The CDR3 protein is CASSESLHRVRAFF. The DNA sequence is as follows: TGTGCCAGCAGTGAGTCACTGCACAGGGTCCGCGCTTTCTTT.